The clone carrying this T cell receptor (beta chain) was detected once. The sample belongs to a study of shared clonotypes between healthy human individuals. CD45RO negativity and positive selection for CCR7 defined naive CD8 cells, a population that excluded terminally differentiated effector memory CD45RA+ cells. Data came from immunoSEQ multiplex PCR; TCRdb stores just in-frame clones and leaves some out. The sample holds about 700,000 clones, about 90% seen once. The sequenced sample was naive CD8+ T cells sorted from blood. The source of this sequence is a man aged 30 to 39 in good health.

The CDR3 loop is CASSLRDSLNQPQHF. CDR3 in DNA: TGTGCCAGCAGCTTAAGGGACAGTCTCAATCAGCCCCAGCATTTT. The chain has TRBV5-8 and TRBJ1-5; TRBD1 matches 7 bases. The V segment lost 2 bases and the J segment 3 bases; nucleotides outside the gene matches: 5. Germline assignment: CDR1 SGHTS and CDR2 YDEGEE. This CDR3 has 15 residues.